This T cell receptor beta chain was identified in a study of T cell changes during pregnancy in multiple sclerosis. This CDR3 comprises 15 residues. CDR1 and CDR2 (germline): SGHAT, FQNNGV. The V segment lost 3 bases and the J segment 9 bases; nucleotides outside the gene matches: 8. Profiling relied on immunoSEQ multiplex PCR, and the TCRdb table lists in-frame clones only, not all of them. The sample has almost 20,000 clones; around 86% are singletons. The chain recombines TRBV11-2 with TRBJ2-1, with 10 bases that match TRBD2. The sequencing here drew on CD8+ T cells from peripheral blood mononuclear cells, taken in the third trimester of pregnancy. The sequence came from a female donor in good health, enrolled as a control in a pregnancy study. The CDR3 sequence is CASSFMSGGAGEQFF. In nucleotides, the CDR3 is TGTGCCAGCAGCTTTATGAGCGGGGGGGCCGGTGAGCAGTTCTTC.